What follows are 9 T cell receptor beta chains derived from one specimen sequenced in a study of CD8 T cells in ankylosing spondylitis. TCRdb reprocessed the 5' RACE reads with MiXCR, giving one entry per CDR3 protein. The data contain approximately 220,000 distinct CDR3 sequences, 20% to 30% of them seen just once; the ten biggest clones take up approximately 6.6%. The specimen sequenced was blood, either unsorted or a sorted T cell fraction (not recorded which). These receptors all come from a male donor with ankylosing spondylitis or in good health (not recorded which).

This clonotype came up many times. The chain combines TRBV4-2 with TRBJ1-4; TRBD1 is a possible D gene (6 bases). Trimming pared 2 bases from V and 7 bases from J, leaving 14 bases between. Germline V gives CDR1 LGHNA, CDR2 YNFKEQ. The CDR3 extends over 15 amino acids. DNA of the CDR3: TGTGCCAGCAGCCAATCAGGGGAGTATGGTGAAAAACTGTTTTTT. Its translation: CASSQSGEYGEKLFF.

This clonotype was counted ten times or more. Germline and junction disagree at one end, which may indicate a read error. V gene TRBV3-1 combines with J gene TRBJ1-1; D gene ambiguous. This CDR3 is built from 11 residues. Germline V lookup: CDR1 LGHDT, CDR2 YNNKEL (reference sequence). The CDR3 sequence: CASSQDLRHQF. CDR3 DNA: TGTGCCAGCAGCCAAGATCTACGACACCAATTT.

This sequence joins TRBV10-2 and TRBJ2-7; D unclear. V was trimmed by 3 bases and J by 6 bases, leaving 6 bases between them. CDR1 is WSHSY, CDR2 SAAADI, per germline. The CDR3 covers 11 residues. CDR3 DNA: TGCGCCAGCAGTGAATCTACCGAGCAGTACTTC. It yields the protein CASSESTEQYF.

This clonotype turned up a few times. The rearrangement uses TRBV19 and TRBJ1-5; D not certain. Germline V lookup: CDR1 LNHDA, CDR2 SQIVND (reference sequence). This CDR3 is 16 amino acids long. V was shortened by 7 bases and J by 6 bases, with 22 bases between the two germline ends. The DNA of the CDR3 is TGTGCCAGTAAGGAGGTTTGGCAATCCCCCACTCAGCCCCAGCATTTT. This codes for CASKEVWQSPTQPQHF.

The chain uses TRBV10-3 and TRBJ1-4; the D is unclear. CDR3 length: 13 residues. Germline V gene data show CDR1 as ENHRY and CDR2 as SYGVKD. Trimming stripped 2 bases from V and 4 bases from J, with 5 bases between. The chain's CDR3 is CAISEGRNEKLFF. The DNA of the CDR3 is TGTGCCATCAGTGAGGGCCGTAATGAAAAACTGTTTTTT.

The J gene is TRBJ1-1, the V gene TRBV20-1, with D possibly matching TRBD1 (5 bases). This CDR3 has 14 residues. V lost 0 bases, J lost 5 bases, and 13 bases lay in between. Germline loops: CDR1 DFQATT, CDR2 SNEGSKA (reference sequence). The CDR3 region is CSARDARGNTEAFF. The CDR3 nucleotides read TGCAGTGCTAGAGATGCAAGGGGAAATACTGAAGCTTTCTTT.

With regard to this clonotype: The junction departs from germline at one end; a sequencing error may be responsible. The chain carries TRBV3-1 and TRBJ1-2; the match to TRBD1 covers 8 bases. Germline loops: CDR1 LGHDT, CDR2 YNNKEL (reference sequence). This CDR3 has 14 amino acids. The CDR3 DNA is TGTGCCAGCAGCCAGACCCCCGGGACAGGTCCTCGAATCTTC. Amino acids: CASSQTPGTGPRIF.

Many counts were recorded for this clonotype. The chain links TRBV6-2 or TRBV6-3 to TRBJ2-1; the match to TRBD2 covers 9 bases. Per the germline V gene, CDR1 is MNHEY and CDR2 is SVGEGT. There are 15 residues in the CDR3. The junction had 10 bases not matched to a gene; V was cut back by 7 bases and J by 6 bases. CDR3 region: CASTHSGSSVNEQFF. The CDR3, as DNA: TGTGCCAGCACCCATAGCGGGAGCTCTGTCAATGAGCAGTTCTTC.

This clonotype was found many times. The chain uses TRBV28 and TRBJ2-6, with D tentatively TRBD2 (5 bases). In germline, CDR1 is MDHEN, CDR2 SYDVKM. CDR3 length: 18 amino acids. Trimming cost V 5 bases and J 4 bases, with 21 bases left between them. Written as DNA, the CDR3 is TGTGCCAGCAGTGGACGCGGATCGGGAATTTCCGGGGCCAACGTCCTGACTTTC. This encodes CASSGRGSGISGANVLTF.